Below are 27 T cell receptor beta chains sequenced from a single sample in a study of blood T cell repertoires in COVID-19. The data were produced by immunoSEQ multiplex PCR, yet TCRdb's version contains in-frame clones alone and is incomplete. The data contain approximately 150,000 clones, 65% to 80% of them seen just once; the ten biggest clones take up 1.9%. Sequencing was done on a sample of peripheral blood. The origin of the receptors is an older woman with acute or convalescent COVID-19.

This clone was found once. The V call is TRBV30, the J call TRBJ2-4, with 8 bases lining up with TRBD2. This CDR3 comprises 15 residues. J gave up 1 base and V 2 bases, and 4 bases lay outside the gene matches. CDR1 and CDR2 (germline): GTSNPN, SVGIG (reference sequence). CDR3 DNA sequence: TGTGCCTGGAGTTATCCTAGCGGGGCCAAAAACATTCAGTACTTC. Its protein product is CAWSYPSGAKNIQYF.

The chain links TRBV14 to TRBJ2-3, with 8 positions matching TRBD2. Unmatched junction bases numbered 15, after V lost 5 bases and J lost 5 bases. Germline-derived CDR1 and CDR2 are SGHDN and FVKESK. This CDR3 has 17 residues. The CDR3 coding sequence is TGTGCCAGCAGCACAAATGAGGACGGGAGGGACCTAGATACGCAGTATTTT. Protein sequence: CASSTNEDGRDLDTQYF.

The rearrangement joins TRBV3-1 (or the pseudogene TRBV3-2) to TRBJ1-1; no firm D call. This CDR3 is built from 12 residues. The germline CDR1 and CDR2 sequences are LGHDT and YNNKEL (reference sequence). V dropped 4 bases and J dropped 4 bases, with 7 bases sitting between them. This chain's CDR3 is CASSRSSTEAFF. CDR3 bases: TGTGCCAGCAGCCGGAGTAGCACTGAAGCTTTCTTT.

The chain employs TRBV5-6 and TRBJ2-1; D unclear. Per the germline V gene, CDR1 is SGHDT and CDR2 is YYEEEE. V shed 2 bases and J shed 2 bases, with 8 bases lying between them. This CDR3 is built from 14 residues. The CDR3 bases are TGTGCCAGCAGCTTCAATCGGGCCTACAATGAGCAGTTCTTC. Its protein is CASSFNRAYNEQFF.

The CDR3 DNA reads as TGTGCCAGCAGTTTAATGAGGGAGGGCCTTGTGACCCAGTACTTC. Translated: CASSLMREGLVTQYF. The chain employs TRBV27 and TRBJ2-5; 7 bases match TRBD2. The germline CDR1 and CDR2 sequences are MNHEY and SMNVEV (reference sequence). The CDR3 loop spans 15 amino acids. V lost 2 bases to trimming and J lost 7 bases; unmatched junction nucleotides: 10.

The chain carries TRBV30 and TRBJ1-2; maybe TRBD1 (6 bases). Germline loops: CDR1 GTSNPN, CDR2 SVGIG (reference sequence). The CDR3 covers 14 residues. Trimming stripped 1 base from V and 5 bases from J, with 14 bases between. The CDR3 DNA follows: TGTGCCTGGAGTGATTACAGGGAACCTTATGGCTACACCTTC. Residues: CAWSDYREPYGYTF.

This clone was seen a single time. V usage is TRBV2 and J usage is TRBJ1-6; tentative D call: TRBD1 (5 bases). Trimming removed 8 bases from V and 5 bases from J, with 19 bases in between. This CDR3 comprises 16 residues. Germline values: CDR1 SNHLY, CDR2 FYNNEI. CDR3 bases: TGTGCCAGCTTTACAGGCGGTCCTCGACATAATTCACCCCTCCACTTT. This codes for CASFTGGPRHNSPLHF.

This chain uses TRBV27 with TRBJ1-4; D is possibly TRBD1 (6 bases). CDR1 is MNHEY and CDR2 is SMNVEV in the germline V gene (reference sequence). The CDR3 is made up of 14 amino acids. V lost 6 bases to trimming and J lost 7 bases, with 15 bases between them. In DNA, the CDR3 is TGTGCCAGCAGACCAGGGGTGGAGGCTGAAAAACTGTTTTTT. The encoded protein is CASRPGVEAEKLFF.

In regard to this clone: The missing conserved phenylalanine or tryptophan at the end of this CDR3 makes a read error likely. No DNA is shown, since the ends of the CDR3 on it are uncertain; the CDR3 is the one TCRdb lists. The chain couples TRBV6-4 to TRBJ2-7; the D segment call TRBD1 is taken from the table without a DNA check. In germline, CDR1 is MRHNA, CDR2 SNTAGT. The CDR3 length equals 13 residues, ends included. The chain's CDR3 is CASMTPGHYFGDL.

The chain combines TRBV27 with TRBJ2-7; the D call may be TRBD1 or TRBD2 (6 bases each). The CDR3 extends over 14 amino acids. The V end was cut by 6 bases, the J end by 0 bases, with 12 bases between. CDR1 and CDR2 (germline): MNHEY, SMNVEV (reference sequence). Written as DNA, the CDR3 is TGTGCCAGCAGGTTAGGGGGGAACTCCTACGAGCAGTACTTC. Its translation: CASRLGGNSYEQYF.

The chain joins TRBV7-6 to TRBJ1-3, with TRBD1 matching 8 bases. This CDR3 is 11 amino acids long. V shed 5 bases and J 14 bases; nucleotides not matched to a gene: 5. The germline V gene has CDR1 SGHVS and CDR2 FNYEAQ. CDR3 sequence: CASSLRDRLYF. CDR3 in DNA: TGTGCCAGCAGCCTACGGGACAGGTTATATTTT.

This clone was seen only once. The gene calls are TRBV25-1 and TRBJ2-3; no firm D call. The germline V gene has CDR1 MGHDK and CDR2 SYGVNS. The V end lost 2 bases, the J end lost 7 bases, and 4 bases lay between the germline ends. This CDR3 region has 11 residues. The CDR3 sequence is CASSEQYTQYF. The CDR3 DNA is TGTGCCAGCAGTGAACAATATACGCAGTATTTT.

This sequence joins TRBV10-3 and TRBJ1-6; D uncertain. This CDR3 is built from 12 residues. V was trimmed by 2 bases and J by 8 bases, leaving 4 bases between them. Per germline, CDR1 ENHRY and CDR2 SYGVKD. CDR3 coding DNA: TGTGCCATCAGTGAGACGGATTCACCCCTCCACTTT. Translation: CAISETDSPLHF.

The rearrangement joins TRBV5-1 to TRBJ1-6; 10 bases are a match to TRBD1. This CDR3 comprises 16 residues. In germline, CDR1 is SGHRS, CDR2 YFSETQ. V dropped 0 bases and J dropped 9; count of bases not matched to a gene: 6. The CDR3 loop is CASSLAGTGAGSPLHF. CDR3 DNA: TGCGCCAGCAGCTTGGCCGGGACAGGGGCGGGTTCACCCCTCCACTTT.

J is TRBJ1-2 and V is TRBV15; the match to TRBD1 covers 7 bases. The V gene's germline CDR1 is LNHNV and CDR2 YYDKDF (reference sequence). The trim removed 1 base at V and 8 bases at J, leaving 4 bases unmatched. The length of the CDR3 is 13 residues. CDR3 sequence: CATSRGQGEGYTF. CDR3 nucleotides: TGTGCCACCAGCAGAGGACAGGGAGAGGGCTACACCTTC. The whole variable domain, filled in from reference TRBV15 and TRBJ1-2, reads DAMVIQNPRYQVTQFGKPVTLSCSQTLNHNVMYWYQQKSSQAPKLLFHYYDKDFNNEADTPDNFQSRRPNTSFCFLDIRSPGLGDTAMYLCATSRGQGEGYTFGSGTRLTVV.

V and J are TRBV2 and TRBJ2-2, with TRBD2 matching over 11 bases. The CDR3 spans 15 residues. With V trimmed by 4 bases and J by 3 bases, 1 base remained unmatched. Per the germline V gene, CDR1 is SNHLY and CDR2 is FYNNEI. This chain's CDR3 is CASSVLAGDTGELFF. The CDR3 DNA reads as TGTGCCAGCAGTGTACTAGCGGGAGACACCGGGGAGCTGTTTTTT.

The chain has TRBV4-2 and TRBJ2-3; tentative D call: TRBD2 (5 bases). The CDR3 runs 13 residues. V gave up 0 bases and J gave up 5 bases, with 6 bases separating them. Germline CDR1 LGHNA, CDR2 YNFKEQ. As DNA, the CDR3 is TGTGCCAGCAGCCAAGAAAGCGGAGATACGCAGTATTTT. Its translation is CASSQESGDTQYF.

The chain combines TRBV6-6 with TRBJ2-2; D is perhaps TRBD2 (5 bases). V dropped 4 bases and J dropped 5 bases, with 8 bases sitting between them. Germline CDR1 is MNHNY and CDR2 is SVGAGI (reference sequence). The CDR3 covers 13 residues. The CDR3 here is CASSSRGTGELFF. The CDR3 nucleotides are TGTGCCAGCAGTTCACGGGGAACCGGGGAGCTGTTTTTT.

This clone was seen a single time. The rearrangement links TRBV7-8 to TRBJ2-1; TRBD2 agrees at 9 bases. This CDR3 is 17 amino acids long. Per germline, CDR1 SGHVS and CDR2 FQNEAQ. J gave up 0 bases and V 4 bases, and 7 bases lay outside the gene matches. The CDR3 sequence: CASSSDSGSYSYNEQFF. The CDR3 nucleotides are TGTGCCAGCAGCTCAGATAGCGGGAGTTACTCCTACAATGAGCAGTTCTTC.

The chain couples TRBV2 to TRBJ1-5; a weak D match, TRBD1 (5 bases). The CDR3 spans 15 residues. Germline assignment: CDR1 SNHLY and CDR2 FYNNEI. The V and J ends lost 2 bases and 9 bases respectively, with 17 bases between them. The CDR3 loop is CASSEWLGGEVPQHF. The CDR3 DNA is TGTGCCAGCAGTGAATGGTTGGGGGGGGAAGTGCCCCAGCATTTT.

The rearrangement uses TRBV6-5 and TRBJ1-6; D gene ambiguous. CDR3 size: 15 residues. Germline V gene lookup returns CDR1 MNHEY and CDR2 SVGAGI. V was trimmed by 6 bases and J by 7 bases, leaving 16 bases between them. CDR3 residues: CASREYREINSPLHF. In DNA form, the CDR3 reads TGTGCCAGCAGGGAGTACCGGGAGATCAATTCACCCCTCCACTTT.

The chain couples TRBV6-5 to TRBJ2-1; unclear D gene. The germline gives CDR1 MNHEY, CDR2 SVGAGI. Trimming took off 2 bases at V and 9 bases at J, with 14 bases between the two ends. This CDR3 spans 14 amino acids. In nucleotides, the CDR3 is TGTGCCAGCAGTTACGACCCTTGGGCAAGTGAGCAGTTCTTC. Protein: CASSYDPWASEQFF.

This chain uses TRBV10-3 with TRBJ2-1, with 8 nucleotides matching TRBD2. V shed 3 bases, J shed 8 bases, and the junction held 9 bases outside the gene matches. CDR3 length: 15 amino acids. Germline loops: CDR1 ENHRY, CDR2 SYGVKD. The CDR3, as DNA: TGTGCCATCAGTGATGAACTAGCGGCCGGACATGAGCAGTTCTTC. This codes for CAISDELAAGHEQFF.

This clone occurred a few times. V is TRBV20-1 and J is TRBJ1-2, with D possibly TRBD1 on 5 matching bases. The germline V gene encodes CDR1 DFQATT and CDR2 SNEGSKA (reference sequence). The V end lost 3 bases, the J end lost 10 bases, and 18 bases lay between the germline ends. The CDR3 contains 13 residues. The CDR3 nucleotides read TGCAGTGCTAGTGACTTGAGGAGGGGCCTCTACACCTTC. Translating gives CSASDLRRGLYTF.

This clone has just a few counts. The V gene is TRBV6-6, the J gene TRBJ2-5; maybe TRBD1 (6 bases). This CDR3 region has 16 residues. V dropped 2 bases and J dropped 2 bases, with 15 bases sitting between them. CDR1 and CDR2 (germline): MNHNY, SVGAGI (reference sequence). The CDR3 loop is CASSYRAPRGQETQYF. DNA for the CDR3: TGTGCCAGCAGTTACCGAGCACCGAGGGGGCAAGAGACCCAGTACTTC.

The V and J genes are TRBV12-3 or TRBV12-4 and TRBJ2-5; 9 positions match TRBD1. With 5 bases clipped from V and 9 bases from J, the junction kept 7 bases outside the gene matches. The CDR3 spans 13 residues. The CDR3 DNA reads as TGTGCCAGCAGTACGGGACAGGGAGGGGCCCAGTACTTC. It encodes CASSTGQGGAQYF.

This rearrangement joins TRBV6-5 to TRBJ2-7; no firm D call. CDR1 MNHEY and CDR2 SVGAGI come from the germline V gene. The CDR3 spans 13 residues. Between the trimmed V and J ends, which lost 2 bases and 4 bases, there was a span of 9 bases. The CDR3 nucleotides are TGTGCCAGCAGTTACCTCGGGTCATACGAGCAGTACTTC. This encodes CASSYLGSYEQYF.